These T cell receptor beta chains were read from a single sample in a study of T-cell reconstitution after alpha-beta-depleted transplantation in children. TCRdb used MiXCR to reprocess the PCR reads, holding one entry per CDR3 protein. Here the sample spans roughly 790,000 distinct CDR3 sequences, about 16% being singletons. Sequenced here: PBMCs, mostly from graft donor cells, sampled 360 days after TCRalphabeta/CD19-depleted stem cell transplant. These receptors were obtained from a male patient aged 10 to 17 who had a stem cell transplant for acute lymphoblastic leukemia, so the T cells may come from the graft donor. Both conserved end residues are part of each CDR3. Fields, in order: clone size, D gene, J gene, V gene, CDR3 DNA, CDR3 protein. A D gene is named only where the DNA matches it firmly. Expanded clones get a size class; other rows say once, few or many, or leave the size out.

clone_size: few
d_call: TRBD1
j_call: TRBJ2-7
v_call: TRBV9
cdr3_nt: TGTGCCAGCAGCGTAGGGTTGACAGGGGAGTTCTCCTACGAGCAGTACTTC
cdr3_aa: CASSVGLTGEFSYEQYF

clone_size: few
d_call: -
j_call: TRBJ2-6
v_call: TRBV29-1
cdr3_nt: TGCAGCGTTGCGGAACGCTCTGGGGCCAACGTCCTGACTTTC
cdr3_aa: CSVAERSGANVLTF

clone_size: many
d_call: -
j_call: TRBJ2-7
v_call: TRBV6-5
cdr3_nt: TGTGCCAGCAGTTACCTCCACGAGCAGTACTTC
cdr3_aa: CASSYLHEQYF

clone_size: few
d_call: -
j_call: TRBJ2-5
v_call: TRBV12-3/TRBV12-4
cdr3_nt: TGTGCCAGCAGCGTACAGGGTATAAGAGAGACCCAGTACTTC
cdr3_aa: CASSVQGIRETQYF

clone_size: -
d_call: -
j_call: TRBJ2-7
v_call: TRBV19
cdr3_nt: TGTGCCAGTAGTAGAGGACAGTACTACGAGCAGTACTTC
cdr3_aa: CASSRGQYYEQYF

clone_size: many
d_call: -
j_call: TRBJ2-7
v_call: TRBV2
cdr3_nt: TGTGCCAGCAGTGAAGCGCTTCCGGGAGTCGAGCAGTACTTC
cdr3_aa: CASSEALPGVEQYF

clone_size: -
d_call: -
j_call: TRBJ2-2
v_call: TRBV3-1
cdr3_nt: TGTGCCAGCAGCCAAGGTTCCTGGTGGGGGGAGCTGTTTTTT
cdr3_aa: CASSQGSWWGELFF

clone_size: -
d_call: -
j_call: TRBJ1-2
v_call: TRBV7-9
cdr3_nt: TGTGCCAGCAGCTTAGGGACAGAAAATGGCTACACCTTC
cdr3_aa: CASSLGTENGYTF

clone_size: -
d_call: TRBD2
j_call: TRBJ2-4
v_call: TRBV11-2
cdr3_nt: TGTGCCAGCAGCCCCAATTGGGTTCTAGCGGGAGATCGGGCCAAAAACATTCAGTACTTC
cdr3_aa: CASSPNWVLAGDRAKNIQYF

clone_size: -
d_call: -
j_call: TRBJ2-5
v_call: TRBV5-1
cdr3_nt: TGCGCCAGCAGCTTCCCTGCCCGGGGGGAGACCCAGTACTTC
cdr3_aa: CASSFPARGETQYF

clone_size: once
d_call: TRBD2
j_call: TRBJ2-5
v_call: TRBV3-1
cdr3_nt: TGTGCCAGCAGCCAATCTCCGGGACTAGCGGGAGTAGGGGAGACCCAGTACTTC
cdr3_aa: CASSQSPGLAGVGETQYF

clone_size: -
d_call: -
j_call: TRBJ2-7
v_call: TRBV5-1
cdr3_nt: TGCGCCAGCAGCTTAGGCGGTGCGTACACATCCACCTACGAGCAGTACTTC
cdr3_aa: CASSLGGAYTSTYEQYF

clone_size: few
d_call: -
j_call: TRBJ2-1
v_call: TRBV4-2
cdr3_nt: TGTGCCAGCAGCCAAGAGGGGAGATCCTACAATGAGCAGTTCTTC
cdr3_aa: CASSQEGRSYNEQFF